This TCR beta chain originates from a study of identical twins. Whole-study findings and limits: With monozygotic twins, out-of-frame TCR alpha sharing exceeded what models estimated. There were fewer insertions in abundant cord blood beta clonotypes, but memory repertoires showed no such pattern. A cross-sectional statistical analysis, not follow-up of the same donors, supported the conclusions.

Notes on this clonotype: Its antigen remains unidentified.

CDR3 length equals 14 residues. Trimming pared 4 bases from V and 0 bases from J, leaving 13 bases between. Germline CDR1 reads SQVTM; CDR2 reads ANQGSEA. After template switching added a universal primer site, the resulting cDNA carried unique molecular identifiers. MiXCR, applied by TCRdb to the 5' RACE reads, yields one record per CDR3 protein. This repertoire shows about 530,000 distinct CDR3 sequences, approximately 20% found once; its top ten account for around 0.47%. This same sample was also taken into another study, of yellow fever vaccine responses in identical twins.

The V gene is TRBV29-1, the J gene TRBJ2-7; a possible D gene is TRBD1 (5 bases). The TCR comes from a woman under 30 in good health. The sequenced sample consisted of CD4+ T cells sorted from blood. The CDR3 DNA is TGCAGCGTTGTCACAGGCTTTAGCTCCTACGAGCAGTACTTC. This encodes CSVVTGFSSYEQYF.